These 32 T cell receptor beta chains were all obtained from the same sample, sequenced in a study of regulatory T cells in long-lasting Graves disease. Specified time point: newly diagnosed GD, antithyroid drugs for less than 3 months. Isolated PBMC RNA provided the starting material for the TCR library. Arm-PCR with iRepertoire HTBI primers amplified the CDR3 regions for these TCR beta libraries. In TCRdb, the multiplex PCR reads were re-called with MiXCR into one record per CDR3 protein. Among 350,000 to 500,000 distinct CDR3 sequences listed, about a sixth were seen once. The same data also went into a second study, on T cells in Graves' hyperthyroidism and ophthalmopathy.

Here the sequenced sample was peripheral blood mononuclear cells (PBMCs), taken at new diagnosis, from a patient treated with antithyroid drugs. The receptors were gathered from a woman younger than 30 with Graves disease.

This clonotype was counted many times. This sequence joins TRBV28 and TRBJ2-7; D gene unclear. V lost 0 bases to trimming and J lost 5 bases, with 8 bases between them. Germline V CDR1 and CDR2: MDHEN, SYDVKM. There are 13 residues in the CDR3. The chain's CDR3 is CASSLWENHEQYF. The CDR3 DNA reads as TGTGCCAGCAGTTTATGGGAGAACCACGAGCAGTACTTC.

This clonotype was seen ten or more times. The chain carries TRBV7-9 and TRBJ2-1, with TRBD2 as a possible D gene (5 bases). CDR1 is SEHNR, CDR2 FQNEAQ, per germline (reference sequence). Trimming removed 8 bases at V and 4 bases at J, with 15 bases between. This CDR3 spans 14 amino acids. The CDR3 bases are TGTGCCAGCTGCACTAGTGTACCATACAATGAGCAGTTCTTC. Translation: CASCTSVPYNEQFF.

This clonotype has ten or more counts. The gene calls are TRBV6-5 and TRBJ1-1, with unresolved D. CDR1 is MNHEY, CDR2 SVGAGI, per germline. With 3 bases removed from V and 3 bases from J, the gap between germline ends came to 14 bases. The CDR3 spans 15 residues. The DNA for the CDR3 is TGTGCCAGCAGTTATGGTCTGGGGATGGACACTGAAGCTTTCTTT. As protein: CASSYGLGMDTEAFF.

The rearrangement joins TRBV6-1 to TRBJ2-3; TRBD2 agrees at 10 bases. This CDR3 contains 15 residues. J was trimmed by 6 bases and V by 7 bases; bases with no gene match: 10. Germline lookup yields CDR1 MNHNS and CDR2 SASEGT. As DNA, the CDR3 is TGTGCCAGCATTTCGTCACTAGCGGGATCTGATACGCAGTATTTT. Residues: CASISSLAGSDTQYF.

The sample holds a few counts of this clonotype. The chain employs TRBV4-3 and TRBJ2-7; D gene uncertain. CDR1 LGHNA and CDR2 YSLEER come from the germline V gene. The CDR3 is 15 residues long. Trimming shortened V by 0 bases and J by 1 base, and 10 bases separated the two germline ends. The CDR3 DNA reads TGCGCCAGCAGCCAAGAGCCATTAAGGTCCTACGAGCAGTACTTC. Amino acids: CASSQEPLRSYEQYF.

This clonotype was seen more than once but under ten times. The gene calls are TRBV5-5 and TRBJ2-6; TRBD1 matches at 8 bases. V lost 7 bases, J lost 0 bases, and 9 bases stayed unmatched. Germline V gene data show CDR1 as SGHKS and CDR2 as YYEKEE (reference sequence). This CDR3 contains 17 residues. For the CDR3, the DNA is TGTGCCAGCGGGCAGGGGGCATACAGCTCTGGGGCCAACGTCCTGACTTTC. It codes for CASGQGAYSSGANVLTF. Full variable domain (rest looked up from reference TRBV5-5 and TRBJ2-6): DAGVTQSPTHLIKTRGQQVTLRCSPISGHKSVSWYQQVLGQGPQFIFQYYEKEERGRGNFPDRFSARQFPNYSSELNVNALLLGDSALYLCASGQGAYSSGANVLTFGAGSRLTVL.

V and J are TRBV12-3 or TRBV12-4 and TRBJ2-3, with D perhaps given as TRBD1 or TRBD2 (6 bases each). The DNA matches TRBJ2-5 better at its end, which makes the J call doubtful. The CDR3 runs 15 residues. CDR3 nucleotide sequence: TGTGCCAGCAGTTTAGAGGGCCAAGGGGGGGAGACCCAGTACTTC. This codes for CASSLEGQGGETQYF.

Note on this clonotype: It differs at one base from a far larger clone, so likely a read error. The chain employs TRBV2 and TRBJ2-1, with D uncertain. This CDR3 region has 14 residues. Germline values: CDR1 SNHLY, CDR2 FYNNEI. V lost 6 bases and J lost 10, with 19 bases in between. The CDR3 loop reads CASSHQAVGYEQFF. DNA of the CDR3: TGTGCCAGCAGCCACCAGGCGGTCGGCTACGAGCAGTTCTTC.

The chain joins TRBV9 to TRBJ1-3, with D uncertain. The CDR3 is 13 amino acids. Trimming cost V 6 bases and J 0 bases, with 7 bases left between them. Germline CDR1 is SGDLS and CDR2 is YYNGEE. In nucleotides, the CDR3 is TGTGCCAGCAAGAGGAGCTCTGGAAACACCATATATTTT. This sequence encodes CASKRSSGNTIYF. Variable domain in full (rest from reference TRBV9 and TRBJ1-3): DSGVTQTPKHLITATGQRVTLRCSPRSGDLSVYWYQQSLDQGLQFLIQYYNGEERAKGNILERFSAQQFPDLHSELNLSSLELGDSALYFCASKRSSGNTIYFGEGSWLTVV.

This clonotype was seen at least ten times. The V gene is TRBV10-3, the J gene TRBJ1-3; D is undetermined. Trimming left V 2 bases short and J 0 bases short, with 8 bases between. CDR3 length: 15 residues. The germline V gene has CDR1 ENHRY and CDR2 SYGVKD. The CDR3 region has the DNA TGTGCCATCAGTGAGGACGAGAGCTCTGGAAACACCATATATTTT. Translating gives CAISEDESSGNTIYF.

The chain recombines TRBV19 with TRBJ1-2; 7 bases are a match to TRBD1. CDR1 and CDR2 (germline): LNHDA, SQIVND (reference sequence). J was trimmed by 5 bases and V by 5 bases; bases with no gene match: 5. The CDR3 has 13 amino acids. The CDR3 nucleotides read TGTGCCAGTAGTGAGGGACAGCAATATGGCTACACCTTC. Its translation: CASSEGQQYGYTF.

This clonotype was observed at least ten times. One end of the junction does not line up with germline, which may come from a read error. The chain uses TRBV3-1 and TRBJ2-7, with D perhaps TRBD1 (5 bases). The CDR3 is 14 residues long. Germline loops: CDR1 LGHDT, CDR2 YNNKEL (reference sequence). CDR3 nucleotide sequence: TGTACCAGCAGCCAAGGACAAGGGTCTAGGGAGCAGTACTTC. Its protein is CTSSQGQGSREQYF.

The chain joins TRBV6-1 to TRBJ2-5; 8 bases fit TRBD1. With V trimmed by 1 base and J by 4 bases, 5 bases remained unmatched. Per germline, CDR1 MNHNS and CDR2 SASEGT. There are 15 residues in the CDR3. Written as DNA, the CDR3 is TGTGCCAGCAGTGAAGAAGTCGGACAGGGAGAGACCCAGTACTTC. Encoded protein: CASSEEVGQGETQYF.

In regard to this clonotype: One end of the junction does not line up with germline, which may come from a read error. The V and J genes are TRBV30 and TRBJ1-2, with D possibly TRBD1 on 5 matching bases. The CDR3 runs 12 residues. Germline CDR1 and CDR2: GTSNPN and SVGIG (reference sequence). The CDR3 region has the DNA TGTGCCTGGAGTATAAATTTGAGGGGCTACTCCTTC. Translating gives CAWSINLRGYSF.

V and J are TRBV7-2 and TRBJ2-3, with TRBD2 matching over 7 bases. Per the germline V gene, CDR1 is SGHTA and CDR2 is FQGNSA. This CDR3 has 14 residues. V lost 1 base, J lost 4 bases, and 2 bases stayed unmatched. CDR3 DNA sequence: TGTGCCAGCAGCTTAGTAAGCGGGGCAGATACGCAGTATTTT. Translation: CASSLVSGADTQYF.

This clonotype was observed many times. This chain uses TRBV2 with TRBJ1-1, with 8 bases fitting TRBD1. Unmatched junction bases numbered 9, after V lost 5 bases and J lost 7 bases. Germline V CDR1 and CDR2: SNHLY, FYNNEI. The CDR3 has 14 residues. As DNA, the CDR3 is TGTGCCAGCAGTCAAGACAGGGGTGGATTTGAAGCTTTCTTT. As protein: CASSQDRGGFEAFF.

This clonotype appeared a few times. V and J are TRBV7-9 and TRBJ2-1, with D maybe TRBD2 (5 bases). In germline, CDR1 is SEHNR, CDR2 FQNEAQ (reference sequence). V lost 1 base to trimming and J lost 8 bases, with 12 bases between them. This CDR3 region has 14 residues. CDR3 protein: CASSLGAAEHEQFF. The CDR3, as DNA: TGTGCCAGCAGCTTAGGAGCGGCCGAGCATGAGCAGTTCTTC.

V usage is TRBV11-1 and J usage is TRBJ2-3, with 8 nucleotides matching TRBD2. This CDR3 is built from 16 residues. Per the germline V gene, CDR1 is SGHAT and CDR2 is FQDESV (reference sequence). V shed 5 bases, J shed 0 bases, and the junction held 7 bases outside the gene matches. The CDR3 sequence is CASSPQGTRSTDTQYF. Written as DNA, the CDR3 is TGTGCCAGCAGCCCTCAAGGGACTAGGAGCACAGATACGCAGTATTTT.

The genes are TRBV25-1 and TRBJ1-2; D is possibly TRBD1 (6 bases). V was cut by 7 bases and J by 12 bases, with 21 bases left in between. CDR1 MGHDK and CDR2 SYGVNS come from the germline V gene. The CDR3 loop spans 13 amino acids. This chain's CDR3 is CASTTATGSINTF. The DNA of the CDR3 is TGTGCCAGCACCACTGCGACAGGATCGATCAACACCTTC.

There are many counts of this clonotype. A much more abundant neighbour one base away suggests this may be a read error. V usage is TRBV28 and J usage is TRBJ2-7; D possibly corresponds to TRBD1 (5 bases). The CDR3 spans 11 residues. The V end lost 8 bases, the J end lost 2 bases, and 7 bases lay between the germline ends. Germline values: CDR1 MDHEN, CDR2 SYDVKM. CDR3 bases: TGTGCCAGCCAGACAGCCTACGAGCAGTACTTC. The encoded protein is CASQTAYEQYF.

Ten or more counts support this clonotype. The rearrangement joins TRBV6-1 to TRBJ2-7, with 7 bases lining up with TRBD2. CDR1 and CDR2 from the germline V gene are MNHNS and SASEGT. V lost 5 bases to trimming and J lost 2 bases; unmatched junction nucleotides: 6. The CDR3 runs 14 residues. CDR3 loop: CASSTPGLPYEQYF. The CDR3 bases are TGTGCCAGCAGTACCCCGGGACTACCCTACGAGCAGTACTTC.

This clonotype was recorded many times. The genes are TRBV28 and TRBJ2-1; D not certain. The V and J ends lost 5 bases and 10 bases respectively, with 9 bases between them. The CDR3 has 11 residues. Germline CDR1 is MDHEN and CDR2 is SYDVKM. CDR3 protein: CASSPRLEQFF. The CDR3 nucleotides read TGTGCCAGCAGTCCTCGCCTAGAGCAGTTCTTC.

This clonotype was found a few times. The rearrangement links TRBV6-1 to TRBJ2-5; the D is unclear. Trimming pared 6 bases from V and 4 bases from J, leaving 6 bases between. Germline CDR1 is MNHNS and CDR2 is SASEGT. This CDR3 has 11 amino acids. The CDR3 nucleotides read TGTGCCAGCAGACCTTTAGAGACCCAGTACTTC. It specifies CASRPLETQYF.

In this sample, this clonotype turned up many times. V is TRBV28 and J is TRBJ2-1; TRBD2 is a possible D gene (6 bases). Germline CDR1 reads MDHEN; CDR2 reads SYDVKM. V was clipped by 6 bases and J by 0 bases, with 12 bases between them. This CDR3 has 15 amino acids. CDR3 nucleotide sequence: TGTGCCAGCAGATCGACTAGTGTCTCCTACAATGAGCAGTTCTTC. Its translation is CASRSTSVSYNEQFF.

The V gene is TRBV28, the J gene TRBJ2-6, with a tentative D call TRBD1 (6 bases). V lost 8 bases to trimming and J lost 2 bases, with 25 bases between them. The CDR3 runs 19 residues. Germline values: CDR1 MDHEN, CDR2 SYDVKM. The CDR3 nucleotides read TGTGCCAGCTCTCTCTATTCTTGGACAGAAACGGCTGGGGCCAACGTCCTGACTTTC. This encodes CASSLYSWTETAGANVLTF.

The sample holds many counts of this clonotype. V gene TRBV7-9 combines with J gene TRBJ2-7; tentatively, D is TRBD2 (5 bases). CDR1 SEHNR and CDR2 FQNEAQ come from the germline V gene (reference sequence). This CDR3 contains 12 residues. V dropped 3 bases and J dropped 8 bases, with 11 bases sitting between them. CDR3 residues: CASSFREEQQYF. The CDR3 DNA reads TGTGCCAGCAGCTTCCGGGAAGAACAGCAGTACTTC.

At least ten counts were recorded for this clonotype. V usage is TRBV11-2 and J usage is TRBJ1-4; 7 nucleotides line up with TRBD1. Germline V gene lookup returns CDR1 SGHAT and CDR2 FQNNGV. The CDR3 totals 15 residues. After removal of 3 bases from V and 7 bases from J, the junction contained 8 bases not matched to a gene. CDR3 loop: CASSFRRGQGEKLFF. The CDR3 region has the DNA TGTGCCAGCAGCTTCAGGAGGGGGCAAGGTGAAAAACTGTTTTTT.

This clonotype was counted at least ten times. The chain has TRBV28 and TRBJ2-7; weak D call: TRBD2 (6 bases). There are 16 residues in the CDR3. Germline assignment: CDR1 MDHEN and CDR2 SYDVKM. V was trimmed by 8 bases and J by 6 bases, leaving 26 bases between them. Written as DNA, the CDR3 is TGTGCCAGCCCTCCCGCGCGGGGCCCTTCTACCGGCGAGCAGTACTTC. Translation gives CASPPARGPSTGEQYF.

There are many counts of this clonotype. The genes are TRBV20-1 and TRBJ2-5; D uncertain. V dropped 0 bases and J dropped 5 bases, with 10 bases sitting between them. Germline V gives CDR1 DFQATT, CDR2 SNEGSKA (reference sequence). The CDR3 has 13 residues. In DNA form, the CDR3 reads TGCAGTGCTAGAGATTGGCTGGGGGAGACCCAGTACTTC. This sequence encodes CSARDWLGETQYF.

The CDR3 coding sequence is TGTGCCAGCAGCCACGAACCCAGTACCAATGAAAAACTGTTTTTT. Translation gives CASSHEPSTNEKLFF. The rearrangement links TRBV14 to TRBJ1-4; D is unclear. From germline, CDR1 is SGHDN and CDR2 FVKESK. The CDR3 sequence is 15 residues long. V gave up 3 bases and J gave up 5 bases, with 13 bases separating them.

This clonotype was detected ten times or more. This chain connects TRBV20-1 to TRBJ2-7; the D is unclear. Trimming stripped 2 bases from V and 2 bases from J, with 10 bases between. The CDR3 length is 13 residues. Germline V CDR1 and CDR2: DFQATT, SNEGSKA (reference sequence). The CDR3 DNA sequence: TGCAGTGCTAGAACTGGAGTGGCCTACGAGCAGTACTTC. Translating it yields CSARTGVAYEQYF.

The rearrangement links TRBV27 to TRBJ1-2, with a tentative D call TRBD1 (5 bases). The V end was cut by 5 bases, the J end by 10 bases, with 20 bases between. There are 14 residues in the CDR3. The germline CDR1 and CDR2 sequences are MNHEY and SMNVEV (reference sequence). The DNA for the CDR3 is TGTGCCAGCAGTGCCGTAGGGACGGGTTATTCCTACACCTTC. It translates to CASSAVGTGYSYTF.